Shown below are 9 T cell receptor beta chains from a single sample sequenced in a study of regulatory T cells in long-lasting Graves disease. According to the study, TCR beta libraries were built with iRepertoire HTBI primers and CDR3-region Arm-PCR. In TCRdb, the multiplex PCR reads were re-called with MiXCR into one record per CDR3 protein. The sample carries a few hundred thousand distinct CDR3 sequences, about 20% recorded once. The time point: persistent/refractory GD, antithyroid drugs over 5 years with positive TRAb. The TCR library was made from RNA extracted from PBMCs. The sequenced sample was peripheral blood mononuclear cells (PBMCs), obtained when the disease was refractory, from a patient treated with antithyroid drugs. The receptors were sampled from a female donor with Graves disease.

This clonotype was counted ten times or more. The rearrangement uses TRBV12-3 or TRBV12-4 and TRBJ1-1; D not resolved. The CDR3 has 13 residues. Deletions cut 8 bases from V and 6 bases from J, with 16 bases between. The CDR3: CASHLTPESEAFF. CDR3 nucleotides: TGTGCCAGCCATCTAACTCCAGAGTCTGAAGCTTTCTTT.

This clonotype appeared many times. This chain uses TRBV29-1 with TRBJ1-1; a weak D match, TRBD1 (6 bases). The CDR3 consists of 13 residues. Trimming pared 6 bases from V and 1 base from J, leaving 12 bases between. The V gene's germline CDR1 is SQVTM and CDR2 ANQGSEA. CDR3 DNA: TGCAGCGTCTCCTGGACAGAGAACACTGAAGCTTTCTTT. Amino acids: CSVSWTENTEAFF.

The chain uses TRBV28 and TRBJ2-1; the D is unclear. The CDR3 is 14 amino acids. Trimming took 6 bases from V and 3 from J, leaving 12 bases between them. CDR1 MDHEN and CDR2 SYDVKM come from the germline V gene. CDR3 in amino acids: CASRDERFYNEQFF. The CDR3 DNA sequence: TGTGCCAGCAGAGACGAACGCTTCTACAATGAGCAGTTCTTC. Based on the CDR3 plus reference TRBV28 and TRBJ2-1, the full variable domain is DVKVTQSSRYLVKRTGEKVFLECVQDMDHENMFWYRQDPGLGLRLIYFSYDVKMKEKGDIPEGYSVSREKKERFSLILESASTNQTSMYLCASRDERFYNEQFFGPGTRLTVL.

The V and J genes are TRBV7-2 and TRBJ2-7; tentative D call: TRBD1 (5 bases). Trimming pared 4 bases from V and 9 bases from J, leaving 13 bases between. The germline V gene has CDR1 SGHTA and CDR2 FQGNSA. This CDR3 has 12 amino acids. CDR3 amino acids: CASSSESTVQYF. The CDR3 region has the DNA TGTGCCAGCAGCTCCGAATCGACAGTGCAGTACTTC.

The rearrangement uses TRBV3-1 and TRBJ1-6; D call uncertain. The CDR3 extends over 14 amino acids. Germline V CDR1 and CDR2: LGHDT, YNNKEL (reference sequence). The ends were cut back, 0 bases at V and 10 bases at J, with 10 bases in the middle. The CDR3 reads CASSQDRRWSPLHF. For the CDR3, the DNA is TGTGCCAGCAGCCAAGACCGGAGGTGGTCACCCCTCCACTTT.

This clonotype was found a few times. The chain combines TRBV19 with TRBJ1-4; D uncertain. In germline, CDR1 is LNHDA, CDR2 SQIVND (reference sequence). This CDR3 region has 15 residues. The V and J ends lost 5 bases and 0 bases respectively, with 10 bases between them. For the CDR3, the DNA is TGTGCCAGTAGTCCTCTGGTCGCAACTAATGAAAAACTGTTTTTT. Its protein is CASSPLVATNEKLFF.

In this sample, this clonotype turned up many times. The genes are TRBV11-3 and TRBJ1-1; no clear D gene. Germline CDR1 and CDR2: SGHNT and YENEEA. The CDR3 has 13 amino acids. Trimming took 1 base from V and 4 from J, leaving 7 bases between them. The CDR3 sequence is CASSLGVLTEAFF. DNA for the CDR3: TGTGCCAGCAGCTTAGGGGTACTCACTGAAGCTTTCTTT.

This clonotype has a count of ten or more. The CDR3 sequence: CSVSSGGALYEQYF. The CDR3 region has the DNA TGCAGCGTGTCTAGCGGGGGGGCCCTCTACGAGCAGTACTTC. This chain uses TRBV29-1 with TRBJ2-7, with 12 bases lining up with TRBD2. From germline, CDR1 is SQVTM and CDR2 ANQGSEA. The V segment lost 6 bases and the J segment 3 bases; nucleotides outside the gene matches: 6. The CDR3 loop spans 14 amino acids.

This clonotype has only a few counts. The chain links TRBV3-1 to TRBJ2-7; D call uncertain. Trimming removed 0 bases from V and 3 bases from J, with 9 bases in between. CDR3 length: 14 residues. Germline V gene sequence: CDR1 LGHDT, CDR2 YNNKEL (reference sequence). The CDR3 reads CASSQDASHYEQYF. Here the CDR3 DNA reads TGTGCCAGCAGCCAAGACGCCAGCCACTACGAGCAGTACTTC.